A single sample is the source of the 20 T cell receptor beta chains below, sequenced in a study of blood T cell repertoires in COVID-19. Generated by immunoSEQ multiplex PCR, the TCRdb table keeps only in-frame clones and is missing some. The table records about 250,000 clones, roughly 85% of them present only once. The sequencing input was PBMCs or T cells enriched from blood (not recorded which). These receptors originate from a woman aged 50 to 60 with acute COVID-19.

This chain joins TRBV18 and TRBJ1-1; 8 nucleotides match TRBD1. The CDR3 consists of 16 residues. Germline V CDR1 and CDR2: KGHSH, LQKENI. With V trimmed by 0 bases and J by 5 bases, 8 bases remained unmatched. The CDR3 here is CASSPPLGTGLTEAFF. In nucleotides, the CDR3 is TGTGCCAGCTCACCACCACTCGGGACAGGACTTACTGAAGCTTTCTTT.

The chain is built from TRBV14 and TRBJ1-1; maybe TRBD1 (5 bases). The CDR3 loop spans 15 amino acids. The V gene lost 1 base and the J gene lost 0 bases, with 9 bases spanning the gap. Looked up from germline, CDR1 is SGHDN and CDR2 is FVKESK. The CDR3 loop is CASSQGQGMNTEAFF. The CDR3 nucleotides are TGTGCCAGCAGCCAAGGGCAGGGTATGAACACTGAAGCTTTCTTT.

The V call is TRBV18, the J call TRBJ1-1; D is possibly TRBD1 (6 bases). The CDR3 has 16 residues. V gave up 4 bases and J gave up 1 base, with 16 bases separating them. The germline gives CDR1 KGHSH, CDR2 LQKENI. The CDR3 spells CASSRNADRTNTEAFF. The CDR3 nucleotides read TGTGCCAGCTCACGAAATGCGGACAGAACGAACACTGAAGCTTTCTTT.

This chain uses TRBV9 with TRBJ2-7; D unresolved. Germline V gene lookup returns CDR1 SGDLS and CDR2 YYNGEE. The V and J ends lost 7 bases and 7 bases respectively, with 12 bases between them. The CDR3 has 11 residues. CDR3 DNA: TGTGCCAGCGGAAGGAGTGGAGAGCAGTACTTC. Protein: CASGRSGEQYF. Filled out from reference TRBV9 and TRBJ2-7, the complete variable domain reads DSGVTQTPKHLITATGQRVTLRCSPRSGDLSVYWYQQSLDQGLQFLIQYYNGEERAKGNILERFSAQQFPDLHSELNLSSLELGDSALYFCASGRSGEQYFGPGTRLTVT.

This clone was recorded once. The chain is built from TRBV4-2 and TRBJ2-1; 8 bases are shared with TRBD2. This CDR3 has 16 residues. Losses at the gene ends were 1 base for V and 3 bases for J; bases not matched to a gene: 5. Germline CDR1 LGHNA, CDR2 YNFKEQ. CDR3 sequence (DNA): TGTGCCAGCAGCCAAGGGGGAAGCGGGGGCTACAATGAGCAGTTCTTC. Amino acid sequence: CASSQGGSGGYNEQFF.

The chain is built from TRBV10-3 and TRBJ1-2, with a weak D call TRBD1 (6 bases). From germline, CDR1 is ENHRY and CDR2 SYGVKD. The CDR3 has 13 amino acids. V was shortened by 8 bases and J by 6 bases, with 16 bases between the two germline ends. In DNA form, the CDR3 reads TGTGCCATCCTTGGGGGGGCGATGGATGGCTACACCTTC. This gives the protein CAILGGAMDGYTF.

V gene TRBV4-3 combines with J gene TRBJ1-5; D gene uncertain. Germline V lookup: CDR1 LGHNA, CDR2 YSLEER. The CDR3 is 15 amino acids. V was cut by 1 base and J by 6 bases, with 13 bases left in between. The CDR3 sequence is CASSQAELFGQPQHF. The DNA for the CDR3 is TGCGCCAGCAGCCAAGCCGAACTCTTCGGTCAGCCCCAGCATTTT.

V gene TRBV29-1 combines with J gene TRBJ1-1; D remains ambiguous. The CDR3 contains 13 residues. Germline assignment: CDR1 SQVTM and CDR2 ANQGSEA. The V and J ends lost 0 bases and 7 bases respectively, with 12 bases between them. CDR3 nucleotides: TGCAGCGTTGAAGAGTCCTCGGGAGGTGAAGCTTTCTTT. Protein product: CSVEESSGGEAFF.

The chain couples TRBV6-2 or TRBV6-3 to TRBJ1-5, with D possibly matching TRBD1 (5 bases). This CDR3 has 14 amino acids. In germline, CDR1 is MNHEY, CDR2 SVGEGT. Trimming removed 0 bases at V and 7 bases at J, with 10 bases between. The CDR3, as DNA: TGTGCCAGCAGTTACTCAGGGGTAGGGCAGCCCCAGCATTTT. Its translation: CASSYSGVGQPQHF.

In DNA form, the CDR3 reads TGCGCCAGCAGCGAGGGGACAAAAGCCGAGCAGTACTTC. Translation: CASSEGTKAEQYF. This chain connects TRBV5-1 to TRBJ2-7; perhaps TRBD1 as D (6 bases). The germline V gene encodes CDR1 SGHRS and CDR2 YFSETQ. The CDR3 is 13 residues long. The V end lost 4 bases, the J end lost 6 bases, and 14 bases lay between the germline ends.

The chain recombines TRBV5-4 with TRBJ1-6, with TRBD1 identical over 7 bases. CDR3 length: 13 amino acids. CDR1 is SGHNT, CDR2 YYREEE, per germline (reference sequence). V lost 2 bases, J lost 8 bases, and 1 base stayed unmatched. The CDR3 loop reads CASSFTGDSPLHF. The CDR3 nucleotides are TGTGCCAGCAGCTTTACAGGGGATTCACCCCTCCACTTT.

V is TRBV9 and J is TRBJ2-2; D call uncertain. The CDR3 sequence is 16 residues long. Trimming removed 0 bases from V and 0 bases from J, with 9 bases in between. Germline V gives CDR1 SGDLS, CDR2 YYNGEE. CDR3 loop: CASSVGQLANTGELFF. The CDR3, as DNA: TGTGCCAGCAGCGTAGGACAACTCGCGAACACCGGGGAGCTGTTTTTT.

The V and J genes are TRBV19 and TRBJ1-4; 8 positions match TRBD1. The junction had 9 bases not matched to a gene; V was cut back by 0 bases and J by 0 bases. CDR3 length: 19 amino acids. Germline assignment: CDR1 LNHDA and CDR2 SQIVND (reference sequence). CDR3 bases: TGTGCCAGTAGTATAGAGCGGGACAGGCAAACTGCAACTAATGAAAAACTGTTTTTT. Amino acid sequence: CASSIERDRQTATNEKLFF.

The V call is TRBV6-5, the J call TRBJ2-3; the match to TRBD2 covers 7 bases. Germline CDR1 MNHEY, CDR2 SVGAGI. The V gene end was trimmed by 5 bases and the J gene end by 2 bases; junction bases not matched to a gene: 4. The length of the CDR3 is 14 residues. The CDR3 spells CASSQGLLTDTQYF. CDR3 DNA sequence: TGTGCCAGCAGTCAGGGACTACTCACAGATACGCAGTATTTT.

The rearrangement uses TRBV7-2 and TRBJ1-5; tentatively, D is TRBD1 (5 bases). This CDR3 has 15 amino acids. Per germline, CDR1 SGHTA and CDR2 FQGNSA. Trimming removed 5 bases from V and 5 bases from J, with 16 bases in between. CDR3 DNA: TGTGCCAGCAGCAAGCGGCCAGGAGGGGATCAGCCCCAGCATTTT. As protein: CASSKRPGGDQPQHF.

The gene calls are TRBV30 and TRBJ1-1; D remains ambiguous. This CDR3 is 14 amino acids long. Germline loops: CDR1 GTSNPN, CDR2 SVGIG (reference sequence). V lost 2 bases to trimming and J lost 5 bases, with 15 bases between them. In DNA, the CDR3 is TGTGCCTGGAGTTCCCAGGTGAGAGGGACTGAAGCTTTCTTT. Translated: CAWSSQVRGTEAFF.

This clone was detected once. This chain joins TRBV19 and TRBJ1-1, with 8 bases lining up with TRBD1. From germline, CDR1 is LNHDA and CDR2 SQIVND (reference sequence). V dropped 6 bases and J dropped 3; count of bases not matched to a gene: 3. This CDR3 has 13 residues. The CDR3 region has the DNA TGTGCCAGTAGGGACAGGGCAGACACTGAAGCTTTCTTT. This translates into CASRDRADTEAFF.

The chain is built from TRBV30 and TRBJ2-7; TRBD1 might be the D (6 bases). CDR1 is GTSNPN and CDR2 is SVGIG in the germline V gene (reference sequence). With 3 bases removed from V and 1 base from J, the gap between germline ends came to 10 bases. This CDR3 comprises 13 residues. The CDR3 nucleotides are TGTGCCTGGAGGCTGGGGGCGTCCTACGAGCAGTACTTC. Residues: CAWRLGASYEQYF.

This chain joins TRBV6-5 and TRBJ2-7, with TRBD1 matching over 8 bases. The V and J ends lost 6 bases and 1 base, in that order; junction bases with no gene match: 5. The CDR3 length is 14 residues. Germline-derived CDR1 and CDR2 are MNHEY and SVGAGI. DNA for the CDR3: TGTGCCAGCAGCGGACAGGGCCTTTCCTACGAGCAGTACTTC. Translation: CASSGQGLSYEQYF.

This chain joins TRBV5-1 and TRBJ2-3; the match to TRBD2 covers 10 bases. The ends lost 0 bases at V and 3 bases at J; junction bases unmatched: 10. CDR3 length equals 18 residues. Per the germline V gene, CDR1 is SGHRS and CDR2 is YFSETQ. In nucleotides, the CDR3 is TGCGCCAGCAGCTTGGCCATCTTAGCGGGGGGCCGGACAGATACGCAGTATTTT. Protein product: CASSLAILAGGRTDTQYF.